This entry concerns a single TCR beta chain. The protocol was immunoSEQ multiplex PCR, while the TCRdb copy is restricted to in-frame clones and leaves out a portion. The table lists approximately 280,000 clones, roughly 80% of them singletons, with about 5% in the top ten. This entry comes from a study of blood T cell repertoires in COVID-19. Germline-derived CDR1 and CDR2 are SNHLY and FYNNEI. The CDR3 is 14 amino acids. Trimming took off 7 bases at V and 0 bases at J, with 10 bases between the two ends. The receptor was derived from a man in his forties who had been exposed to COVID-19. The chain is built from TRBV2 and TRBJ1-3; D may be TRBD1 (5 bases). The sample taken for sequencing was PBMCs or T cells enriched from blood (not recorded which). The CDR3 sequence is CASTRDSSGNTIYF. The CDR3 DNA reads TGTGCCAGCACGAGGGACTCCTCTGGAAACACCATATATTTT.